One and the same sample provided the 17 T cell receptor beta chains below, sequenced in a study of blood T cell repertoires in COVID-19. The method was immunoSEQ multiplex PCR; TCRdb's version includes in-frame clones alone and lacks a portion of them. The sample includes approximately 97,000 clones, roughly 80% seen only once; the top ten take 9.8%. The sequenced sample was peripheral blood. These receptors originate from a man aged 60 to 75 with active or convalescent COVID-19.

The chain couples TRBV6-5 to TRBJ2-1, with 10 bases matching TRBD2. The CDR3 contains 16 residues. Per germline, CDR1 MNHEY and CDR2 SVGAGI. V shed 4 bases and J 7 bases; nucleotides not matched to a gene: 10. CDR3 nucleotides: TGTGCCAGCAGTTCCCCAGGTAGCGGGAGGAATAATGAGCAGTTCTTC. Translating gives CASSSPGSGRNNEQFF.

The chain uses TRBV6-5 and TRBJ2-2; D not resolved. V lost 4 bases, J lost 3 bases, and 15 bases lay in between. The CDR3 spans 16 residues. The germline CDR1 and CDR2 sequences are MNHEY and SVGAGI. The CDR3, as DNA: TGTGCCAGCAGTTCTCCCTCAAGCATGTACACCGGGGAGCTGTTTTTT. Translating it yields CASSSPSSMYTGELFF.

V usage is TRBV10-2 and J usage is TRBJ1-5; a weak D match, TRBD1 (5 bases). The germline CDR1 and CDR2 sequences are WSHSY and SAAADI. The V gene lost 5 bases and the J gene lost 6 bases, with 11 bases spanning the gap. The CDR3 extends over 13 amino acids. The DNA for the CDR3 is TGCGCCAGCAGTAGCCAGGGAACTCAGCCCCAGCATTTT. This translates into CASSSQGTQPQHF.

The rearrangement uses TRBV1 and TRBJ1-5; the table assigns TRBD1, which was not confirmed against the DNA. TRBV1 represents a pseudogene. This CDR3 has 18 amino acids. The DNA for the CDR3 is TGCACCAGCAGCCAAGATTGGCTCTCCCGCTCCCTCAATCAGCCCCAGCATTTT. It codes for CTSSQDWLSRSLNQPQHF.

The sample holds one count of this clone. V gene TRBV11-3 combines with J gene TRBJ2-1; 10 nucleotides align to TRBD2. Germline V gives CDR1 SGHNT, CDR2 YENEEA. Trimming removed 0 bases from V and 7 bases from J; junction bases left unmatched: 6. The length of the CDR3 is 16 residues. For the CDR3, the DNA is TGTGCCAGCAGCTTAGAAAGCGGGAGGGTTTATAATGAGCAGTTCTTC. Protein sequence: CASSLESGRVYNEQFF.

This clone occurred a few times. V usage is TRBV2 and J usage is TRBJ2-5; TRBD2 is a possible D gene (6 bases). Germline-derived CDR1 and CDR2 are SNHLY and FYNNEI. The CDR3 length is 15 residues. The V gene lost 7 bases and the J gene lost 4 bases, with 19 bases spanning the gap. The CDR3 loop is CASTEGPGGGETQYF. CDR3 in DNA: TGTGCCAGCACCGAGGGTCCTGGGGGAGGAGAGACCCAGTACTTC.

In this sample, this clone turned up once. The CDR3 DNA reads TGTGCCAGCAGTTTGGACTTCGATAAAGCTTTCTTT. It specifies CASSLDFDKAFF. V and J are TRBV12-3 or TRBV12-4 and TRBJ1-1; D remains ambiguous. This CDR3 comprises 12 residues. Trimming removed 3 bases from V and 9 bases from J, with 11 bases in between.

In DNA, the CDR3 is TGTGCCAGCGGACAGGCCACGAAACAGCCCCAGCATTTT. Translation gives CASGQATKQPQHF. The rearrangement uses TRBV19 and TRBJ1-5; 7 bases agree with TRBD1. Germline V lookup: CDR1 LNHDA, CDR2 SQIVND (reference sequence). V gave up 9 bases and J gave up 7 bases; unmatched junction bases: 9. The CDR3 has 13 amino acids. Complete variable domain (other parts from reference TRBV19 and TRBJ1-5): DGGITQSPKYLFRKEGQNVTLSCEQNLNHDAMYWYRQDPGQGLRLIYYSQIVNDFQKGDIAEGYSVSREKKESFPLTVTSAQKNPTAFYLCASGQATKQPQHFGDGTRLSIL.

The V and J genes are TRBV7-2 and TRBJ1-5; 7 bases align to TRBD1. This CDR3 contains 16 residues. Germline loops: CDR1 SGHTA, CDR2 FQGNSA. V was pared by 0 bases and J by 7 bases, with 9 bases of the junction left unmatched. The DNA of the CDR3 is TGTGCCAGCAGCTTAGCGGTATCAGGGGGAAGACAGCCCCAGCATTTT. This sequence encodes CASSLAVSGGRQPQHF.

V is TRBV23-1 and J is TRBJ1-1; D unresolved. TRBV23-1 is designated an ORF whose function remains uncertain. V lost 4 bases to trimming and J lost 4 bases, with 7 bases between them. The length of the CDR3 is 12 residues. As DNA, the CDR3 is TGCGCCAGCAGTCCCGGTAGCACTGAAGCTTTCTTT. Translated, it gives CASSPGSTEAFF.

The rearrangement joins TRBV7-8 to TRBJ2-3, with TRBD2 matching 9 bases. Germline V gene lookup returns CDR1 SGHVS and CDR2 FQNEAQ. J was trimmed by 4 bases and V by 6 bases; bases with no gene match: 8. The CDR3 is made up of 15 amino acids. The CDR3 protein is CASRKTGLAPDTQYF. Written as DNA, the CDR3 is TGTGCCAGCAGAAAGACGGGACTAGCACCAGATACGCAGTATTTT.

Ten or more counts support this clone. The chain recombines TRBV27 with TRBJ1-2; weak D call: TRBD1 (5 bases). V was pared by 3 bases and J by 1 base, with 9 bases between. The CDR3 runs 14 residues. Germline CDR1 is MNHEY and CDR2 is SMNVEV (reference sequence). In nucleotides, the CDR3 is TGTGCCAGCAGTTTTGGCAGGGTTAACTATGGCTACACCTTC. Its translation is CASSFGRVNYGYTF.

The chain has TRBV12-5 and TRBJ1-4, with a weak D call TRBD1 (5 bases). CDR3 length: 18 residues. The V gene lost 0 bases and the J gene lost 7 bases, with 21 bases spanning the gap. Germline CDR1 and CDR2: LGHNT and FRNRAP. The CDR3, as DNA: TGTGCTAGTGGTTTGGTAGACTTAAACAGGTTCGGGAGTGAAAAACTGTTTTTT. Protein: CASGLVDLNRFGSEKLFF.

The chain couples TRBV7-2 to TRBJ2-1, with D hard to call. From germline, CDR1 is SGHTA and CDR2 FQGNSA. V was shortened by 5 bases and J by 7 bases, with 15 bases between the two germline ends. The CDR3 has 14 residues. CDR3 sequence reads: CASSPRIYGNEQFF. CDR3 nucleotides: TGTGCCAGCAGCCCCCGGATTTACGGGAATGAGCAGTTCTTC.

A note on this clone: Its ends do not fully match the called genes, so a read error is possible. The rearrangement joins TRBV20-1 to TRBJ2-7, with unresolved D. The CDR3 has 11 residues. In germline, CDR1 is DFQATT, CDR2 SNEGSKA (reference sequence). In DNA, the CDR3 is TGCAGTGCAACTAAGACCTCCTCCTCGGCCTTC. It is translated as CSATKTSSSAF.

The gene calls are TRBV5-6 and TRBJ2-7; 10 bases are a match to TRBD1. The CDR3 contains 19 residues. With V trimmed by 0 bases and J by 3 bases, 15 bases remained unmatched. The V gene's germline CDR1 is SGHDT and CDR2 YYEEEE. CDR3 DNA: TGTGCCAGCAGCTTGGTGCGGTACCCCGGGACAGGGGAATACTACGAGCAGTACTTC. This codes for CASSLVRYPGTGEYYEQYF.

The gene calls are TRBV4-3 and TRBJ1-2; weak D call: TRBD1 (5 bases). V was clipped by 3 bases and J by 4 bases, with 12 bases between them. From germline, CDR1 is LGHNA and CDR2 YSLEER. The CDR3 covers 14 residues. DNA of the CDR3: TGCGCCAGCAGCCAGGCCAGGACAAGCTATGGCTACACCTTC. Its translation is CASSQARTSYGYTF.